These T cell receptor beta chains were read from a single sample in a study of blood T cell repertoires in COVID-19. Produced via immunoSEQ multiplex PCR; TCRdb's table is partial and in-frame only. The table lists 70,000 to 95,000 clones, roughly 90% of them singletons, with about 1.5% in the top ten. The specimen was peripheral blood. The origin of the receptors is a human donor with active COVID-19. The donor label of this sample is uncertain. Each CDR3 is given with its conserved first and last residue. Each record gives: J gene, clone size, V gene, D gene, CDR3 DNA, CDR3 protein. A D gene is named only where the DNA matches it firmly. The size field is filled for only some rows; it gives once, few, many or a size class.

TRBJ1-2 - TRBV7-9 - TGTGCCAGCAGCGTACTGAAAGCTAGGTGGGTGAATAACTATGGCTACACCTTC CASSVLKARWVNNYGYTF
TRBJ2-3 - TRBV9 TRBD2 TGTGCCAGCAGTAGCGGGGGGCACATCAAAACAGATACGCAGTATTTT CASSSGGHIKTDTQYF
TRBJ1-1 - TRBV5-6 - TGTGCCAGCAGCTGGGGGGGTCGGATGAACACTGAAGCTTTCTTT CASSWGGRMNTEAFF
TRBJ1-3 - TRBV3-1/TRBV3-2 - TGTGCCAGCAGCCAAGTCGTGGGAAACACCATATATTTT CASSQVVGNTIYF
TRBJ1-3 - TRBV10-1 - TGCGCCGGCAGACGACAGCTTTCTGCTTTT CAGRRQLSAF
TRBJ2-7 - TRBV28 TRBD2 TGTGCCAGCAGACTAGCGGCTGGGGAGCAGTACTTC CASRLAAGEQYF
TRBJ2-7 - TRBV12-3/TRBV12-4 TRBD1 TGTGCCAGCAGGAGACAGGGGTCCTACGAGCAGTACTTC CASRRQGSYEQYF
TRBJ2-7 - TRBV10-1 - TGCGCCAGCAGTGAGTCGAGATTTGGCGAGCAGTACTTC CASSESRFGEQYF
TRBJ1-1 - TRBV15 - TGTGCCACCAGCAGAGATATCGGGGGTGAGGGAAACACTGAAGCTTTCTTT CATSRDIGGEGNTEAFF
TRBJ1-4 - TRBV12-3/TRBV12-4 - TGTGCCAGCGCCCTTCAGACGTACAGACTGTTTTTT CASALQTYRLFF
TRBJ2-5 - TRBV10-2 - TGCGCCAGCAGATCACTAGGCGGCCCAGAGACCCAGTACTTC CASRSLGGPETQYF
TRBJ2-5 - TRBV27 - TGTGCCAGTTCTCCCCTGGACAGCCAAGAGACCCAGTACTTC CASSPLDSQETQYF
TRBJ1-2 once TRBV2 TRBD1 TGTGCCAGCAGTGAAGCGCTTGGGACAGGGAGGAGCACGGGCTACACCTTC CASSEALGTGRSTGYTF
TRBJ2-1 - TRBV7-2 TRBD2 TGTGCCAGCAGCTTACTAGCGGGGGGCTCCATCAATGAGCAGTTCTTC CASSLLAGGSINEQFF
TRBJ2-1 - TRBV6-6 TRBD1 TGTGCCAGCAGTTACCGGGACAGCTACAATGAGCAGTTCTTC CASSYRDSYNEQFF
TRBJ2-2 - TRBV2 - TGTGCCTCCCGGGTACCAGGAGGACTGAACACCGGGGAGCTGTTTTTT CASRVPGGLNTGELFF
TRBJ1-4 once TRBV6-2/TRBV6-3 - TGTGCCAGCAGCCTACAGGGCCACTCAACTAATGAAAAACTGTTTTTT CASSLQGHSTNEKLFF
TRBJ1-4 once TRBV28 - TGTGCCAGCAGTTTAATAGCTACGTCTAATGAAAAACTGTTTTTT CASSLIATSNEKLFF
TRBJ1-1 - TRBV11-2 - TGTGCCAGCAGCTTAGTCAGGGGTACTGAAGCTTTCTTT CASSLVRGTEAFF
TRBJ2-6 once TRBV19 - TGTGCCAGTAGGATTCAACAGGGACACTCTGGGGCCAACGTCCTGACTTTC CASRIQQGHSGANVLTF
TRBJ2-3 - TRBV5-6 - TGTGCCAGCAGCTTGGGGCAGGGGGGAGATACGCAGTATTTT CASSLGQGGDTQYF
TRBJ1-1 - TRBV5-1 - TGCGCCAGCAGTCCTGACACCCACACTGAAGCTTTCTTT CASSPDTHTEAFF
TRBJ1-6 once TRBV3-1/TRBV3-2 - TGTGCCAGCAGCCAACGAGACAGGTATTCACCCCTCCACTTT CASSQRDRYSPLHF
TRBJ2-7 - TRBV13 TRBD2 TGTGCCAGCAGCGTATCCAGGCGGGGGGCTTACGAGCAGTACTTC CASSVSRRGAYEQYF
TRBJ2-1 - TRBV2 TRBD1 TGTGCCAGCAGTGAAGCAGGGACAGTTTACAATGAGCAGTTCTTC CASSEAGTVYNEQFF
TRBJ2-7 - TRBV5-1 - TGCGCCAGCAGCTTGGGCAGTTCCTACGAGCAGTACTTC CASSLGSSYEQYF
TRBJ1-3 - TRBV5-6 - TGTGCCAGCAGCTTATCCGGGACACGTATAGGAAACACCATATATTTT CASSLSGTRIGNTIYF
TRBJ2-7 - TRBV19 TRBD2 TGTGCCAGTAGTATAGGGGGGGGTGACGAGCAGTACTTC CASSIGGGDEQYF
TRBJ1-5 - TRBV6-6 TRBD1 TGTGCCAGCAGTCATCTCGCAGGGGGCTTCGGTCAGCCCCAGCATTTT CASSHLAGGFGQPQHF
TRBJ1-1 - TRBV19 TRBD1 TGTGCCAGTAGTATGGGGACAGGGGGGTGGAACACTGAAGCTTTCTTT CASSMGTGGWNTEAFF
TRBJ2-3 - TRBV4-1 - TGCGCCAGCAGCCCCTGGGCAAGTTCGGATACGCAGTATTTT CASSPWASSDTQYF
TRBJ2-1 - TRBV18 TRBD1 TGTGCCAGCTCACCACGTCAGGGGGATCAAAATGAGCAGTTCTTC CASSPRQGDQNEQFF
TRBJ2-3 - TRBV5-4 - TGTGCCAGCAGCTTGCAGGGGCCAGATACGCAGTATTTT CASSLQGPDTQYF
TRBJ1-1 once TRBV3-1/TRBV3-2 TRBD1 TGTGCCAGCAGCCAGATACAACCCTGGACAGGGGGAACTGAAGCTTTCTTT CASSQIQPWTGGTEAFF
TRBJ2-1 once TRBV27 - TGTGCCAGCACCCCCTCCGCCCGGGGTGAGCAGTTCTTC CASTPSARGEQFF
TRBJ1-3 - TRBV7-9 TRBD1 TGTGCCAGCAGCTTAGAGGACAGGGAGGGTGGAAACACCATATATTTT CASSLEDREGGNTIYF
TRBJ2-4 - TRBV6-5 - TGTGCCAGCAGGTCCTCCTATCTATCCAAAAACATTCAGTACTTC CASRSSYLSKNIQYF
TRBJ2-7 - TRBV6-5 - TGTGCCAGCAGTCGTTCCACAGGGCCGTCCTACGAGCAGTACTTC CASSRSTGPSYEQYF
TRBJ2-1 - TRBV9 TRBD2 TGTGCCAGCAGCGCCCCACCCTCCGGGACTAGTTACAATGAGCAGTTCTTC CASSAPPSGTSYNEQFF
TRBJ2-3 - TRBV9 TRBD2 TGTGCCAGCAGCGTACCGCGGGGGGGCACAGATACGCAGTATTTT CASSVPRGGTDTQYF
TRBJ1-2 - TRBV7-9 - TGTGCCAGCACCTCTGGCGTTGGACAAAGGTACACCTTC CASTSGVGQRYTF
TRBJ1-5 - TRBV28 TRBD1 TGTGCCGGACAGGGAGGTATGGGCAATCAGCCCCAGCATTTT CAGQGGMGNQPQHF
TRBJ1-1 once TRBV7-2 - TGTGCCAGCAGCTCGAACGGGGGGACTGAAGCTTTCTTT CASSSNGGTEAFF
TRBJ1-1 - TRBV27 - TGTGCCAGCAGTTTTCGTTCGTTTAGGAACACTGAAGCTTTCTTT CASSFRSFRNTEAFF
TRBJ1-3 - TRBV5-1 - TGCGCCAGCTCCCTCCGGGGAAACACCATATATTTT CASSLRGNTIYF